A single sample gave rise to the 26 T cell receptor beta chains below, sequenced in a study of blood T cell repertoires in COVID-19. Method: immunoSEQ multiplex PCR; TCRdb's copy keeps in-frame clones and lacks some. The sample records 150,000 to 200,000 clones, about 81% being singletons. Sequencing was carried out using peripheral blood. The receptors originated from a man aged 55 to 70 with active or convalescent COVID-19.

The chain is built from TRBV7-2 and TRBJ1-1; the match to TRBD1 covers 7 bases. The CDR3 length is 14 residues. Looked up from germline, CDR1 is SGHTA and CDR2 is FQGNSA. With 4 bases clipped from V and 5 bases from J, the junction kept 7 bases outside the gene matches. The CDR3 nucleotides are TGTGCCAGCAGCTCGGAGACAGGGAGGACTGAAGCTTTCTTT. Translating it yields CASSSETGRTEAFF.

In this sample, this clone turned up once. This sequence joins TRBV5-6 and TRBJ1-2; 7 bases fit TRBD1. The CDR3 is 15 amino acids. The germline V gene encodes CDR1 SGHDT and CDR2 YYEEEE. The V gene end was trimmed by 1 base and the J gene end by 4 bases; junction bases not matched to a gene: 7. CDR3 in amino acids: CASSLRDRALYGYTF. DNA of the CDR3: TGTGCCAGCAGCTTGCGGGACAGAGCTCTCTATGGCTACACCTTC.

V gene TRBV7-2 combines with J gene TRBJ2-7; 9 bases align to TRBD1. Germline V lookup: CDR1 SGHTA, CDR2 FQGNSA. Trimming took 1 base from V and 6 from J; bases not matched to a gene: 10. CDR3 length: 16 amino acids. The CDR3 DNA is TGTGCCAGCAGCTTAGGGGTGGGACAGGGTTGGGCCGAGCAGTACTTC. Its translation is CASSLGVGQGWAEQYF.

J is TRBJ2-7 and V is TRBV18, with 11 bases lining up with TRBD2. This CDR3 has 15 amino acids. The trim removed 5 bases at V and 3 bases at J, leaving 6 bases unmatched. CDR1 is KGHSH, CDR2 LQKENI, per germline. The chain's CDR3 is CASSSGTSGNYEQYF. In DNA form, the CDR3 reads TGTGCCAGCTCATCCGGGACTAGCGGCAACTACGAGCAGTACTTC.

The chain carries TRBV28 and TRBJ2-1; 9 positions match TRBD2. The germline gives CDR1 MDHEN, CDR2 SYDVKM. The CDR3 length is 17 residues. Trimming removed 6 bases from V and 6 bases from J; junction bases left unmatched: 15. In DNA form, the CDR3 reads TGTGCCAGCAGATCAAGACGGGTAGCGGGAGTTCGCAATGAGCAGTTCTTC. It codes for CASRSRRVAGVRNEQFF.

The rearrangement uses TRBV18 and TRBJ2-5; no firm D call. This CDR3 region has 14 residues. Per the germline V gene, CDR1 is KGHSH and CDR2 is LQKENI. The ends were cut back, 0 bases at V and 1 base at J, with 6 bases in the middle. CDR3 sequence: CASSPPYGQETQYF. CDR3 nucleotides: TGTGCCAGCTCACCACCGTACGGCCAAGAGACCCAGTACTTC.

A remark on this clone: Within the sample, other DNA sequences also encode this same CDR3. This sequence joins TRBV5-1 and TRBJ1-4; TRBD1 matches 9 bases. The germline V gene has CDR1 SGHRS and CDR2 YFSETQ. V lost 4 bases to trimming and J lost 8 bases; unmatched junction nucleotides: 6. The CDR3 contains 14 residues. CDR3 region: CASSPGQGREKLFF. Here the CDR3 DNA reads TGCGCCAGCAGCCCCGGACAGGGGAGGGAAAAACTGTTTTTT. The full variable domain, completed using reference TRBV5-1 and TRBJ1-4, is KAGVTQTPRYLIKTRGQQVTLSCSPISGHRSVSWYQQTPGQGLQFLFEYFSETQRNKGNFPGRFSGRQFSNSRSEMNVSTLELGDSALYLCASSPGQGREKLFFGSGTQLSVL.

J is TRBJ2-7 and V is TRBV19; D possibly corresponds to TRBD1 (6 bases). The germline V gene encodes CDR1 LNHDA and CDR2 SQIVND (reference sequence). V was pared by 4 bases and J by 1 base, with 11 bases between. The CDR3 is made up of 14 amino acids. CDR3 amino acids: CASSTWTESYEQYF. CDR3 coding DNA: TGTGCCAGTAGTACCTGGACAGAGTCCTACGAGCAGTACTTC.

This clone has just a few counts. The chain recombines TRBV2 with TRBJ1-2; D might be TRBD1 (6 bases). The CDR3 has 13 residues. Trimming left V 8 bases short and J 4 bases short, with 14 bases between. From germline, CDR1 is SNHLY and CDR2 FYNNEI. The CDR3 nucleotides are TGTGCCAGCGCGGGGGGCGCCTCCTATGGCTACACCTTC. Translation gives CASAGGASYGYTF. Combining the CDR3 with reference TRBV2 and TRBJ1-2 gives the whole variable domain EPEVTQTPSHQVTQMGQEVILRCVPISNHLYFYWYRQILGQKVEFLVSFYNNEISEKSEIFDDQFSVERPDGSNFTLKIRSTKLEDSAMYFCASAGGASYGYTFGSGTRLTVV.

In its sample, this clone was seen many times. This chain uses TRBV5-1 with TRBJ2-5; 8 bases agree with TRBD2. The CDR3 has 17 residues. Germline-derived CDR1 and CDR2 are SGHRS and YFSETQ. J gave up 5 bases and V 0 bases, and 12 bases lay outside the gene matches. The CDR3 sequence: CASSLGPLAGGPETQYF. The CDR3 nucleotides are TGCGCCAGCAGCTTGGGCCCCCTTGCGGGGGGACCGGAGACCCAGTACTTC.

The CDR3 DNA reads as TGTGCCAGCAGTTACTCTCCAGGGGGCGGCGGCTACACCTTC. This sequence encodes CASSYSPGGGGYTF. The V call is TRBV6-6, the J call TRBJ1-2; 8 bases are shared with TRBD1. Unmatched junction bases numbered 5, after V lost 0 bases and J lost 8 bases. The germline gives CDR1 MNHNY, CDR2 SVGAGI (reference sequence). This CDR3 region has 14 residues.

The chain links TRBV5-1 to TRBJ2-7, with a weak D call TRBD2 (5 bases). The V end was cut by 3 bases, the J end by 0 bases, with 13 bases between. This CDR3 is built from 15 residues. Germline V gene sequence: CDR1 SGHRS, CDR2 YFSETQ. The CDR3 nucleotides are TGCGCCAGCAGCTCGACGACGGGGAGCTCCTACGAGCAGTACTTC. Its translation: CASSSTTGSSYEQYF.

The V call is TRBV12-1, the J call TRBJ1-2. TRBV12-1 is a pseudogene segment. This CDR3 has 16 residues. CDR3 protein: CASSFSRDPEYYGYTF. The CDR3 DNA reads TGTGCCAGCAGCTTTTCCCGGGATCCTGAATATTATGGCTACACCTTC.

With regard to this clone: This sample includes further DNA sequences coding for the same CDR3. This chain joins TRBV28 and TRBJ1-2; TRBD1 matches 10 bases. Germline V gene lookup returns CDR1 MDHEN and CDR2 SYDVKM. The junction had 3 bases not matched to a gene; V was cut back by 4 bases and J by 4 bases. The CDR3 runs to 14 residues. This chain's CDR3 is CASSSGQGSYGYTF. Written as DNA, the CDR3 is TGTGCCAGCAGTTCGGGACAGGGGAGCTATGGCTACACCTTC.

The sample holds a few counts of this clone. V and J are TRBV5-6 and TRBJ1-5, with a weak D call TRBD1 (6 bases). The CDR3 loop spans 17 amino acids. V dropped 6 bases and J dropped 0 bases, with 19 bases sitting between them. Germline lookup yields CDR1 SGHDT and CDR2 YYEEEE. This CDR3 reads CASNRTTGYNSNQPQHF. The CDR3 nucleotides are TGTGCCAGCAACCGAACGACAGGTTACAATAGCAATCAGCCCCAGCATTTT.

This chain links TRBV9 with TRBJ2-3; TRBD2 aligns across 10 bases. The CDR3 length is 16 residues. After removal of 4 bases from V and 2 bases from J, the junction contained 7 bases not matched to a gene. Germline V gene data show CDR1 as SGDLS and CDR2 as YYNGEE. In DNA form, the CDR3 reads TGTGCCAGCAGCAAAGGACTAGCGGTGGCCACAGATACGCAGTATTTT. Its translation: CASSKGLAVATDTQYF.

The chain carries TRBV7-9 and TRBJ2-2; 8 nucleotides line up with TRBD1. Trimming removed 5 bases from V and 5 bases from J; junction bases left unmatched: 10. Looked up from germline, CDR1 is SEHNR and CDR2 is FQNEAQ (reference sequence). The CDR3 has 16 residues. Written as DNA, the CDR3 is TGTGCCAGCAGCCCACCCGGGACAGGTTATACCGGGGAGCTGTTTTTT. It specifies CASSPPGTGYTGELFF. Supplemented by reference TRBV7-9 and TRBJ2-2, the full variable domain reads DTGVSQNPRHKITKRGQNVTFRCDPISEHNRLYWYRQTLGQGPEFLTYFQNEAQLEKSRLLSDRFSAERPKGSFSTLEIQRTEQGDSAMYLCASSPPGTGYTGELFFGEGSRLTVL.

The rearrangement links TRBV3-1 (or the pseudogene TRBV3-2) to TRBJ2-7; no clear D gene. V shed 1 base and J shed 6 bases, with 16 bases lying between them. The CDR3 covers 15 residues. CDR1 and CDR2 (germline): LGHDT, YNNKEL (reference sequence). CDR3 loop: CASSQALSSSGEQYF. CDR3 in DNA: TGTGCCAGCAGCCAAGCCCTCAGTTCCTCTGGCGAGCAGTACTTC.

This chain joins TRBV18 and TRBJ1-1, with D hard to call. V was pared by 3 bases and J by 0 bases, with 14 bases between. The CDR3 sequence is 16 residues long. Germline V gene data show CDR1 as KGHSH and CDR2 as LQKENI. The CDR3 nucleotides are TGTGCCAGCTCACCGGCGGCCTCTGCCATGAACACTGAAGCTTTCTTT. Its translation is CASSPAASAMNTEAFF.

The chain employs TRBV10-1 and TRBJ2-2, with TRBD2 as a possible D gene (5 bases). There are 16 residues in the CDR3. CDR1 is WNHNN, CDR2 SYGVQD, per germline (reference sequence). The V end lost 7 bases, the J end lost 4 bases, and 19 bases lay between the germline ends. CDR3 loop: CASKPSLAAPTGELFF. The CDR3 DNA is TGCGCCAGCAAACCATCGCTAGCCGCCCCCACCGGGGAGCTGTTTTTT.

This sequence joins TRBV11-2 and TRBJ2-1, with TRBD2 identical over 7 bases. Trimming at V came to 8 bases and at J to 2 bases, leaving 6 bases not matched to a gene. Looked up from germline, CDR1 is SGHAT and CDR2 is FQNNGV. CDR3 length: 14 residues. CDR3 region: CASQERGPYNEQFF. DNA for the CDR3: TGTGCCAGCCAGGAGCGGGGCCCCTACAATGAGCAGTTCTTC.

The CDR3 coding sequence is TGTGCCAGCAGTTTCCCGGGGGCGGGAGGGATAAATGAGCAGTTCTTC. This encodes CASSFPGAGGINEQFF. The chain combines TRBV28 with TRBJ2-1, with 9 bases fitting TRBD2. The V gene end was trimmed by 3 bases and the J gene end by 7 bases; junction bases not matched to a gene: 10. This CDR3 region has 16 residues. Germline V gives CDR1 MDHEN, CDR2 SYDVKM.

The rearrangement joins TRBV24-1 to TRBJ2-5; 7 bases are shared with TRBD1. The CDR3 extends over 18 amino acids. J lost 1 base, V lost 0 bases, and 10 bases had no gene match. The germline CDR1 and CDR2 sequences are KGHDR and SFDVKD. CDR3 nucleotides: TGTGCCACCAGTGATTTGAACAGGGGAAATTGGGTCCAAGAGACCCAGTACTTC. This gives the protein CATSDLNRGNWVQETQYF.

The chain is built from TRBV4-1 and TRBJ1-2, with 7 bases aligning to TRBD1. The V segment lost 2 bases and the J segment 5 bases; nucleotides outside the gene matches: 5. Germline-derived CDR1 and CDR2 are MGHRA and YSYEKL. This CDR3 comprises 14 residues. The DNA of the CDR3 is TGCGCCAGCAGCCAAACCGGGACAGTTTATGGCTACACCTTC. It translates to CASSQTGTVYGYTF.

The chain is built from TRBV18 and TRBJ1-6; TRBD1 matches 7 bases. CDR1 is KGHSH, CDR2 LQKENI, per germline. Losses at the gene ends were 6 bases for V and 6 bases for J; bases not matched to a gene: 5. The CDR3 has 14 amino acids. CDR3 protein: CASSGTVINSPLHF. For the CDR3, the DNA is TGTGCCAGCTCGGGGACAGTGATTAATTCACCCCTCCACTTT.

The V call is TRBV5-1, the J call TRBJ1-3; tentative D call: TRBD1 (6 bases). The length of the CDR3 is 17 residues. The V and J ends lost 4 bases and 1 base respectively, with 18 bases between them. Germline assignment: CDR1 SGHRS and CDR2 YFSETQ. DNA of the CDR3: TGCGCCAGCAGCCCTCGAACTGGGGGCGCGTCTGGAAACACCATATATTTT. Protein product: CASSPRTGGASGNTIYF.